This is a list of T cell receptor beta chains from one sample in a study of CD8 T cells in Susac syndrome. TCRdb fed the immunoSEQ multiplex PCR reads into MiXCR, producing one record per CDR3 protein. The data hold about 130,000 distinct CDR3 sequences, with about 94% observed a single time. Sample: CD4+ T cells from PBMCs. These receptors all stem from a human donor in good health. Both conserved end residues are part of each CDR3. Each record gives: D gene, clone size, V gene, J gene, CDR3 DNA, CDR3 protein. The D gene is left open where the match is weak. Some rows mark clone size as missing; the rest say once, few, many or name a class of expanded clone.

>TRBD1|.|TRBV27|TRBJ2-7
TGTGCCAGCAGTTTATCCCCCAGGGGGCAAAGCGAGCAGTACTTC
CASSLSPRGQSEQYF
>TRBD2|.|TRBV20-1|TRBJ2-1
TGCAGTGCTAGAGCTAGCGGAGGTGAGGGGTACAATGAGCAGTTCTTC
CSARASGGEGYNEQFF
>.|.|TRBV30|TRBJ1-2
TGTGCCTGGAGCGGTTTGGGTAACTATGGCTACACCTTC
CAWSGLGNYGYTF
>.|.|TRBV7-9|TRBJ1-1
TGTGCCAGCGGATTAGGGTTTAACACTGAAGCTTTCTTT
CASGLGFNTEAFF
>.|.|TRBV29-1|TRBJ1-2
TGCAGCGTTGGGGTCTCATCTTATGGCTACACCTTC
CSVGVSSYGYTF
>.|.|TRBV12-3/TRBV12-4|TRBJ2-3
TGTGCCAGCAGAACAGGGTCTAGCACAGATACGCAGTATTTT
CASRTGSSTDTQYF
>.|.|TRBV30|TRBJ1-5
TGTGCCTGGAGCCTGGCAGGGGTTCAGCCCCAGCATTTT
CAWSLAGVQPQHF
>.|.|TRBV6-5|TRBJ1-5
TGTGCCAGCAGTTACCGTTTATCGCGTGTGGATAGCAATCAGCCCCAGCATTTT
CASSYRLSRVDSNQPQHF
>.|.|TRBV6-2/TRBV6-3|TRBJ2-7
TGTGCCAGCAGTTACGACAGTAGGAGCTCCTACGAGCAGTACTTC
CASSYDSRSSYEQYF
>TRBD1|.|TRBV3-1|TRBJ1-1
TGTGCCAGCAGCCAAAGGGCGAACAGGGGTCCCATGAACACTGAAGCTTTCTTT
CASSQRANRGPMNTEAFF
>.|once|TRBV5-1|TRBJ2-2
TGCGCCAGCAGCGCGCCCGGGACACCAGGAGAAACCGGGGAGCTGTTTTTT
CASSAPGTPGETGELFF
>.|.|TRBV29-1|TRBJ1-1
TGCAGCGTCGTGGGGGCTAGCACTGAAGCTTTCTTT
CSVVGASTEAFF
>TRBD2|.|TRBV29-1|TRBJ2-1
TGCAGCGTTGCTAGGGGGACTAGCGGCAATGAGCAGTTCTTC
CSVARGTSGNEQFF
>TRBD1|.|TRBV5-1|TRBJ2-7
TGCGCCAGCAGCTTGGCTTCCGGGACAGGTCGCTACGAGCAGTACTTC
CASSLASGTGRYEQYF
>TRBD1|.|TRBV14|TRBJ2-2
TGTGCCAGCAGCCAGGATCGGGACAGATGGACCGGGGAGCTGTTTTTT
CASSQDRDRWTGELFF
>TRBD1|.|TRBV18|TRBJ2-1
TGTGCCAGCTCACCAACTGGACAGGTTAGCTCCTACAATGAGCAGTTCTTC
CASSPTGQVSSYNEQFF
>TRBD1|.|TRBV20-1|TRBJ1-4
TGCAGTGCCACGGACAGGTGGAATGAAAAACTGTTTTTT
CSATDRWNEKLFF
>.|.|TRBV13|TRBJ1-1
TGTGCCAGCAGCTTACAGGTTAACACTGAAGCTTTCTTT
CASSLQVNTEAFF
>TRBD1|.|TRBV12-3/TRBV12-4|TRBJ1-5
TGTGCCAGCAGTCGGGACAGAAGAGCCAATCAGCCCCAGCATTTT
CASSRDRRANQPQHF
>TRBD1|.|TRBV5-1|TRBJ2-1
TGCGCCAGCAGCTTAAAACAGGGGGCTGGCGATGAGCAGTTCTTC
CASSLKQGAGDEQFF
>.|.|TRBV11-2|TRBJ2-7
TGTGCCAGCAGCTTAGATCGTATCAGCGGATACTACGAGCAGTACTTC
CASSLDRISGYYEQYF
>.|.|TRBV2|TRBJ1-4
TGTGCCAGCACCAAGCCGGGACACCATAATGAAAAACTGTTTTTT
CASTKPGHHNEKLFF
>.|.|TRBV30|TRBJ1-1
TGTGCCTGGGGGCCCGCGAACACTGAAGCTTTCTTT
CAWGPANTEAFF
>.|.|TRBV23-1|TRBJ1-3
TGCGCCAGCACAGGACAGAGAGACTCTGGAAACACCATATATTTT
CASTGQRDSGNTIYF
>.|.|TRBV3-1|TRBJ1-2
TGTGCCAGCAGCCATCTGAACAGGGATAACTATGGCTACACCTTC
CASSHLNRDNYGYTF
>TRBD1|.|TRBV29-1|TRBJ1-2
TGCAGCGTTGAAGAAAGGGGGCAGAACTATGGCTACACCTTC
CSVEERGQNYGYTF
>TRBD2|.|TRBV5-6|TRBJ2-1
TGTGCCAGCAGCGGGGTAGCGGGAGTCGCCAATGAGCAGTTCTTC
CASSGVAGVANEQFF
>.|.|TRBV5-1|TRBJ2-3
TGCGCCAGCAGCTTGGACGGGCAGGCGGCAGATACGCAGTATTTT
CASSLDGQAADTQYF
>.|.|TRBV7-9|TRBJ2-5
TGTGCCAGCAGCCCCCAGGGTGGCGCGACCCAGTACTTC
CASSPQGGATQYF
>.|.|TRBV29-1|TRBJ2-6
TGCAGCGTTGAGATAAGCTCTGGGGCCAACGTCCTGACTTTC
CSVEISSGANVLTF
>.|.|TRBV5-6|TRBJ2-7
TGTGCCAGCAGCTTGACAGACTCCTACGAGCAGTACTTC
CASSLTDSYEQYF
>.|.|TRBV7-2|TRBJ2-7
TGTGCCAGCAGCTTAACGGGCTACGAGCAGTACTTC
CASSLTGYEQYF
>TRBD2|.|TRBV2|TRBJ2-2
TGTGCCAGCAGTGATACTAGCGGGAGGGACACCGGGGAGCTGTTTTTT
CASSDTSGRDTGELFF
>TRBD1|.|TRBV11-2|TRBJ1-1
TGTGCCAGCAGACTTCCGGGACAGGGGGTAAGCACTGAAGCTTTCTTT
CASRLPGQGVSTEAFF
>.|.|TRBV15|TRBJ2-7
TGTGCCACCAGCAGAGAGCTAATGGGGTCCTACGAGCAGTACTTC
CATSRELMGSYEQYF
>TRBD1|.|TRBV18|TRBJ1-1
TGTGCCAGCTCACCATTTACCGGGACAGGGGGAAAGAACACTGAAGCTTTCTTT
CASSPFTGTGGKNTEAFF
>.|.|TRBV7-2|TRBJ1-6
TGTGCCAGCAGCCCCCCACTCAATTCACCCCTCCACTTT
CASSPPLNSPLHF
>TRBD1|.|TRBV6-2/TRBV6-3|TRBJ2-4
TGTGCCAGCAGCCCTATTTACAGGGGAGCCAAAAACATTCAGTACTTC
CASSPIYRGAKNIQYF
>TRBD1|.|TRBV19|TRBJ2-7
TGTGCCAGTAGTTTCCGGGACAGGGGCGACGAGCAGTACTTC
CASSFRDRGDEQYF
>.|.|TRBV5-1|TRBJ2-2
TGCGCCAGCAGCTTGTCAGGGGAGCGGGAGCTGTTTTTT
CASSLSGERELFF
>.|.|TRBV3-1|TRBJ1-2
TGTGCCAGCAGCCAAGATTGGGGGGGAGCCTACTATGGCTACACCTTC
CASSQDWGGAYYGYTF
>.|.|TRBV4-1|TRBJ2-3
TGCGCCAGCAGGGACCAAGCTAGCACAGATACGCAGTATTTT
CASRDQASTDTQYF
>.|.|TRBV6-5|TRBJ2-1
TGTGCCAGCAGTCGTTTGGGTTCAGACGATGAGCAGTTCTTC
CASSRLGSDDEQFF
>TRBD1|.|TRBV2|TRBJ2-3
TGTGCCAGCAATCGGGACAGGCCTAGCACAGATACGCAGTATTTT
CASNRDRPSTDTQYF
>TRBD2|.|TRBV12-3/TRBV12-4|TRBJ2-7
TGTGCCAGCAGCCCTGGACTAGTAAGCGAGCAGTACTTC
CASSPGLVSEQYF
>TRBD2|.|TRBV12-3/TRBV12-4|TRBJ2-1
TGTGCCAGCAGGGGACTAGCGACCTCCTACAATGAGCAGTTCTTC
CASRGLATSYNEQFF
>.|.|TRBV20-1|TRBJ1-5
TGCAGTGCTATCGACAAGAGCAATCAGCCCCAGCATTTT
CSAIDKSNQPQHF
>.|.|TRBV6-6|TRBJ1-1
TGTGCCAGCAGTTACTCTTCCGGCAGCCTGAACACTGAAGCTTTCTTT
CASSYSSGSLNTEAFF